This passage covers 24 T cell receptor beta chains from one sample sequenced in a study of beta chain features in type 1 diabetes. No cognate antigen is known for these TCRs. Study outcomes and limitations: Significant though moderate, a shortening of TCRB CDR3s appeared in all four CD4+ subsets of Type 1 diabetes patients.

Reverse transcribing all isolated RNA meant expressed TCRB transcripts were sequenced. Clones were sequenced by immunoSEQ multiplex PCR, and TCRdb holds only the in-frame ones, with some missing. The sample carries 400,000 or so clones, over 9% recorded once. Sequenced sample: central memory CD4+ T cells from blood. The source is a man younger than 40 with type 1 diabetes.

The sample holds a few counts of this clone. The CDR3 loop reads CASSLGGNYNEQFF. Here the CDR3 DNA reads TGTGCCAGCAGCTTAGGGGGTAACTACAATGAGCAGTTCTTC. The J gene is TRBJ2-1, the V gene TRBV11-2, with D unresolved. V was pared by 1 base and J by 3 bases, with 7 bases between. The CDR3 is 14 residues long. Per the germline V gene, CDR1 is SGHAT and CDR2 is FQNNGV.

The V and J genes are TRBV5-1 and TRBJ2-7; maybe TRBD1 (5 bases). This CDR3 has 12 amino acids. The V gene lost 3 bases and the J gene lost 5 bases, with 9 bases spanning the gap. Germline loops: CDR1 SGHRS, CDR2 YFSETQ. CDR3 loop: CASSSQGNEQYF. Written as DNA, the CDR3 is TGCGCCAGCAGCTCTCAGGGCAACGAGCAGTACTTC.

V usage is TRBV5-1 and J usage is TRBJ1-1, with D hard to call. CDR1 is SGHRS and CDR2 is YFSETQ in the germline V gene. The CDR3 covers 15 residues. Trimming left V 0 bases short and J 0 bases short, with 9 bases between. The CDR3, as DNA: TGCGCCAGCAGCTTGGAGGACTCCATGAACACTGAAGCTTTCTTT. Its protein is CASSLEDSMNTEAFF.

The table lists this clone with many counts. The rearrangement links TRBV13 to TRBJ2-7; 10 nucleotides line up with TRBD1. V was pared by 5 bases and J by 2 bases, with 9 bases of the junction left unmatched. The length of the CDR3 is 16 residues. CDR1 is PRHDT, CDR2 FYEKMQ, per germline (reference sequence). CDR3 protein: CASSTRPGQGTYEQYF. The CDR3 coding sequence is TGTGCCAGCAGCACGCGCCCGGGACAGGGGACCTACGAGCAGTACTTC.

The V gene is TRBV28, the J gene TRBJ2-5, with D perhaps matching TRBD2 (5 bases). V lost 2 bases, J lost 0 bases, and 7 bases lay in between. The CDR3 is 14 residues long. The germline V gene has CDR1 MDHEN and CDR2 SYDVKM. CDR3 region: CASSLPGNQETQYF. The CDR3, as DNA: TGTGCCAGCAGTTTACCGGGGAACCAAGAGACCCAGTACTTC.

This clone was picked up many times. The gene calls are TRBV30 and TRBJ1-1; D unclear. CDR1 is GTSNPN and CDR2 is SVGIG in the germline V gene (reference sequence). Trimming stripped 4 bases from V and 4 bases from J, with 10 bases between. The CDR3 is 12 amino acids. The CDR3: CAWTGGITEAFF. DNA for the CDR3: TGTGCCTGGACAGGCGGTATCACTGAAGCTTTCTTT. Full variable domain (rest looked up from reference TRBV30 and TRBJ1-1): SQTIHQWPATLVQPVGSPLSLECTVEGTSNPNLYWYRQAAGRGLQLLFYSVGIGQISSEVPQNLSASRPQDRQFILSSKKLLLSDSGFYLCAWTGGITEAFFGQGTRLTVV.

This clone was counted at least ten times. The J gene is TRBJ2-1, the V gene TRBV23-1, with D tentatively TRBD1 (6 bases). TRBV23-1 is an ORF for which the function is uncertain. The CDR3 length is 18 residues. Trimming pared 6 bases from V and 3 bases from J, leaving 24 bases between. The CDR3 nucleotides are TGCGCCAGCAGCCGTACACAGGGCCCTCAGATTTACTACAATGAGCAGTTCTTC. As protein: CASSRTQGPQIYYNEQFF.

Remarks on this clone: Compared with germline, one end of the junction differs, possibly owing to a read error. This chain connects TRBV4-1 to TRBJ2-1, with D tentatively TRBD2 (5 bases). The CDR3 length is 11 residues. Germline values: CDR1 MGHRA, CDR2 YSYEKL. As DNA, the CDR3 is TGTGCCAGCAGCCAAGAGGGTGAGCAGTTCTTC. Amino acids: CASSQEGEQFF.

J is TRBJ2-7 and V is TRBV29-1; tentative D call: TRBD2 (6 bases). Per the germline V gene, CDR1 is SQVTM and CDR2 is ANQGSEA. V was shortened by 6 bases and J by 0 bases, with 27 bases between the two germline ends. The CDR3 length is 18 residues. The CDR3 here is CSVLRGSGGAGTSYEQYF. The CDR3 bases are TGCAGCGTCCTAAGAGGGTCGGGCGGGGCAGGTACCTCCTACGAGCAGTACTTC.

V and J are TRBV11-2 and TRBJ1-5, with D possibly TRBD1 on 6 matching bases. CDR1 and CDR2 from the germline V gene are SGHAT and FQNNGV. Trimming removed 0 bases from V and 4 bases from J, with 19 bases in between. CDR3 length: 18 amino acids. CDR3 DNA sequence: TGTGCCAGCAGCTTAGATGGTACGGCAGGGGCTATGAATCAGCCCCAGCATTTT. Its protein product is CASSLDGTAGAMNQPQHF.

The V and J genes are TRBV19 and TRBJ2-1; maybe TRBD2 (6 bases). This CDR3 is 13 amino acids long. Per germline, CDR1 LNHDA and CDR2 SQIVND (reference sequence). V lost 4 bases and J 3 bases, leaving 7 bases between the germline ends. This chain's CDR3 is CASSTSVYNEQFF. In nucleotides, the CDR3 is TGTGCCAGTAGTACTAGCGTCTACAATGAGCAGTTCTTC.

The chain couples TRBV6-1 to TRBJ1-6; TRBD1 matches 7 bases. With 2 bases clipped from V and 13 bases from J, the junction kept 5 bases outside the gene matches. Germline V gene data show CDR1 as MNHNS and CDR2 as SASEGT. This CDR3 comprises 13 residues. The CDR3 DNA sequence: TGTGCCAGCAGTGAACGGACAGGTGGGCCCCTCCACTTT. Translating it yields CASSERTGGPLHF.

This rearrangement joins TRBV28 to TRBJ2-1; 14 nucleotides match TRBD2. This CDR3 region has 18 residues. Germline CDR1 reads MDHEN; CDR2 reads SYDVKM. V was clipped by 2 bases and J by 7 bases; unmatched bases: 10. The DNA for the CDR3 is TGTGCCAGCAGTTTAAGGTCTGGACTAGCGGGAGGAAATAATGAGCAGTTCTTC. This gives the protein CASSLRSGLAGGNNEQFF. The full variable domain, its missing parts supplied by reference TRBV28 and TRBJ2-1, is DVKVTQSSRYLVKRTGEKVFLECVQDMDHENMFWYRQDPGLGLRLIYFSYDVKMKEKGDIPEGYSVSREKKERFSLILESASTNQTSMYLCASSLRSGLAGGNNEQFFGPGTRLTVL.

The J gene is TRBJ1-4, the V gene TRBV5-5, with a possible D match to TRBD1 (6 bases). CDR3 length: 14 amino acids. Looked up from germline, CDR1 is SGHKS and CDR2 is YYEKEE (reference sequence). V was cut by 5 bases and J by 4 bases, with 12 bases left in between. The CDR3 DNA follows: TGTGCCAGCAGTTTTGGACAGCTTAATGAAAAACTGTTTTTT. Amino acid sequence: CASSFGQLNEKLFF.

The chain has TRBV11-2 and TRBJ2-7; 7 nucleotides match TRBD1. The CDR3 has 16 residues. Germline loops: CDR1 SGHAT, CDR2 FQNNGV. V was clipped by 4 bases and J by 0 bases; unmatched bases: 9. CDR3 sequence (DNA): TGTGCCAGCAGCTCATTGAGACAGGGCAACTCCTACGAGCAGTACTTC. Encoded protein: CASSSLRQGNSYEQYF.

The V and J genes are TRBV7-9 and TRBJ2-1; no definite D call. The V and J ends lost 2 bases and 7 bases respectively, with 9 bases between them. CDR1 SEHNR and CDR2 FQNEAQ come from the germline V gene (reference sequence). This CDR3 spans 13 amino acids. CDR3 sequence reads: CASSLIAGNEQFF. For the CDR3, the DNA is TGTGCCAGCAGCTTAATTGCCGGGAATGAGCAGTTCTTC.

The rearrangement links TRBV7-2 to TRBJ2-2; D is unclear. Between the trimmed V and J ends, which lost 0 bases and 2 bases, there was a span of 4 bases. This CDR3 is built from 14 residues. CDR1 is SGHTA and CDR2 is FQGNSA in the germline V gene. Here the CDR3 DNA reads TGTGCCAGCAGCTTAGCGGGTAACACCGGGGAGCTGTTTTTT. Translated: CASSLAGNTGELFF.

There are many counts of this clone. The chain combines TRBV21-1 with TRBJ2-1; no DNA check was done on the table's D call, TRBD2. TRBV21-1 represents a pseudogene. This CDR3 contains 14 residues. CDR3 in amino acids: CASSARYSYNEQFF. DNA for the CDR3: TGTGCCAGCAGTGCTAGGTATTCCTACAATGAGCAGTTCTTC.

J is TRBJ2-5 and V is TRBV5-6; D possibly corresponds to TRBD2 (6 bases). Germline-derived CDR1 and CDR2 are SGHDT and YYEEEE. This CDR3 is 14 amino acids long. With 3 bases removed from V and 5 bases from J, the gap between germline ends came to 14 bases. CDR3 in amino acids: CASSWRDGGETQYF. CDR3 sequence (DNA): TGTGCCAGCAGCTGGAGGGACGGCGGTGAGACCCAGTACTTC.

This clone was seen at least ten times. V gene TRBV7-9 combines with J gene TRBJ2-3; D uncertain. V was trimmed by 4 bases and J by 0 bases, leaving 14 bases between them. Germline CDR1 SEHNR, CDR2 FQNEAQ (reference sequence). The CDR3 spans 16 residues. The chain's CDR3 is CASSSWRNPSTDTQYF. The CDR3 DNA follows: TGTGCCAGCAGCTCCTGGCGGAATCCTAGCACAGATACGCAGTATTTT.

This clone was seen only a few times. The rearrangement links TRBV4-2 to TRBJ2-7; 11 nucleotides agree with TRBD2. The CDR3 consists of 18 residues. J lost 5 bases, V lost 1 base, and 13 bases had no gene match. Germline V gene lookup returns CDR1 LGHNA and CDR2 YNFKEQ. CDR3 sequence reads: CASSQGASGRPKDHEQYF. The DNA for the CDR3 is TGTGCCAGCAGCCAAGGGGCTAGCGGGAGGCCAAAAGACCACGAGCAGTACTTC.

Of note for this clone: A clone one base away is much larger, so this may be a read error. V usage is TRBV6-1 and J usage is TRBJ2-5; D tentatively reads TRBD1 or TRBD2 (7 bases each). V dropped 6 bases and J dropped 7 bases, with 21 bases sitting between them. This CDR3 contains 15 residues. CDR1 and CDR2 from the germline V gene are MNHNS and SASEGT. CDR3 nucleotide sequence: TGTGCCAGCAGCCCAAACCAGGGGGGGTGCGGGACCCAGTACTTC. It codes for CASSPNQGGCGTQYF.

Only a few counts were recorded for this clone. Other DNA variants within this sample encode the same CDR3. The V gene is TRBV6-5, the J gene TRBJ1-1; 9 bases fit TRBD1. The CDR3 loop spans 15 amino acids. The trim removed 3 bases at V and 3 bases at J, leaving 5 bases unmatched. Germline CDR1 and CDR2: MNHEY and SVGAGI. The DNA of the CDR3 is TGTGCCAGCAGTTATTCTAGGACAGGGGACACTGAAGCTTTCTTT. Its protein product is CASSYSRTGDTEAFF.

This clone was seen many times. The rearrangement uses TRBV7-3 and TRBJ1-1, with D uncertain. V was cut by 6 bases and J by 1 base, with 12 bases left in between. CDR1 is SGHTA and CDR2 is FQGTGA in the germline V gene. The CDR3 is 14 residues long. The CDR3 reads CASSQNPGNTEAFF. CDR3 DNA: TGTGCCAGCAGTCAAAATCCAGGGAACACTGAAGCTTTCTTT.